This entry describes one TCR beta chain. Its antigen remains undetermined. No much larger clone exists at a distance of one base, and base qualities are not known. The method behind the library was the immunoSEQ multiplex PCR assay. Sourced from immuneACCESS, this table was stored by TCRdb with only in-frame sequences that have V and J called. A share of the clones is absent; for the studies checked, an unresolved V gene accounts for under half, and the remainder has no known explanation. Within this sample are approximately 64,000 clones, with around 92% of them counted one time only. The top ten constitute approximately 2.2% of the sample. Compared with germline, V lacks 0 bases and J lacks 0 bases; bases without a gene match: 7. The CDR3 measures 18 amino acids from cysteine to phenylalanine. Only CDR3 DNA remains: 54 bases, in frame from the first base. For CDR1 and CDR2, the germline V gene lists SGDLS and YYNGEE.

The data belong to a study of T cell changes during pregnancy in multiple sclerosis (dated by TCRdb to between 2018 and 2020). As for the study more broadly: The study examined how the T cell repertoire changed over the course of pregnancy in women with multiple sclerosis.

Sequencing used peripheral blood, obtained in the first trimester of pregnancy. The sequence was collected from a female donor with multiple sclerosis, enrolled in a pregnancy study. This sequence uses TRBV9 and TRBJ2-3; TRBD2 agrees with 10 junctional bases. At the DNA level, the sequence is TGTGCCAGCAGCGTAGAAAGCGGGAGGGCCCTCAGCACAGATACGCAGTATTTT. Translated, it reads CASSVESGRALSTDTQYF.